The clone carrying this T cell receptor beta chain was counted a few times. Its cognate antigen is unknown. Germline CDR1 and CDR2: SGHAT and FQNNGV. V was clipped by 5 bases and J by 5 bases; unmatched bases: 12. The CDR3 runs to 17 residues. Individual cDNA molecules received unique molecular identifiers. From the 5' RACE reads, TCRdb called clonotypes with MiXCR, one entry per CDR3 protein. The data contain just under 65,000 distinct CDR3 sequences, around 14% of them seen just once; the ten biggest clones take up 4% to 5%. These data belong to a study of early T cells in non-severe SARS-CoV-2 infection. Study overall: Unpaired chains resulted from sequencing bulk RNA of unsorted whole blood. General study points: The study's VDJdb matching favored anti-spike CD8 responses and missed private and CD4 specificities.

This receptor was taken from an adult who was a healthcare worker with PCR-confirmed SARS-CoV-2 infection or an uninfected control (not recorded which). The sample consisted of whole blood. J is TRBJ2-2 and V is TRBV11-2; TRBD1 matches at 9 bases. CDR3 sequence reads: CASSRSAGTGRTGELFF. CDR3 DNA: TGTGCCAGCAGCCGCTCGGCCGGGACAGGGAGAACCGGGGAGCTGTTTTTT.